This TCR beta chain was sequenced for a study of identical twins. Template switching, a step in the protocol, added a universal primer site, and cDNA carried unique molecular identifiers. TCRdb called the 5' RACE reads again in MiXCR, with one record for every CDR3 protein. The table has hundreds of thousands of distinct CDR3 sequences, about 9.4% seen once. This clonotype was seen repeatedly, ten times or more. The antigen is unknown. Study observations and caveats: There were fewer insertions in abundant cord blood beta clonotypes, but memory repertoires showed no such pattern. Out-of-frame alpha sequences that twins shared showed excess low generation probability.

The CDR3 spans 15 residues. V trimming: 3 bases; J trimming: 7 bases; junction bases outside the gene matches: 10. Germline loops: CDR1 SGHRS, CDR2 YFSETQ. The sample was also linked to a second study, of yellow fever vaccine responses in identical twins. From that second work: Reportedly, twins' vaccine T cell responses looked partly convergent and partly personalized.

The clonotype was recovered from a woman between 18 and 30 years old in good health. Sequencing was carried out using PBMCs. The chain links TRBV5-1 to TRBJ2-1; TRBD2 aligns across 7 bases. The CDR3 DNA reads as TGCGCCAGCAGCTGGGGGGGGGATTCCCGGAATGAGCAGTTCTTC. This codes for CASSWGGDSRNEQFF.